Following are 28 T cell receptor beta chains from one sample sequenced in a study of blood T cells in healthy people across ages. PCR was performed a second time for roughly 6 to 12 cycles using a sample-barcoded 5' primer and a J-beta primer mix. TCRdb analysed the 5' RACE reads with MiXCR anew, one entry per CDR3 protein. The sample yields 1.5 million to 2 million distinct CDR3 sequences, roughly 32% seen once. The sequenced sample was blood. Source of these receptors: a woman aged 25 to 39 in good health.

The CDR3 coding sequence is TGTGCCAGCAGTACGGGCTCACCCCTCCACTTT. Protein product: CASSTGSPLHF. The chain links TRBV3-1 to TRBJ1-6, with D unresolved. V was trimmed by 6 bases and J by 10 bases, leaving 7 bases between them. The CDR3 is 11 amino acids. Germline CDR1 is LGHDT and CDR2 is YNNKEL (reference sequence).

This clonotype has ten or more counts. The genes are TRBV28 and TRBJ2-6, with 7 bases fitting TRBD1. The V gene end was trimmed by 6 bases and the J gene end by 0 bases; junction bases not matched to a gene: 5. The CDR3 has 16 residues. In germline, CDR1 is MDHEN, CDR2 SYDVKM. CDR3 in amino acids: CASRPPGGSGANVLTF. CDR3 sequence (DNA): TGTGCCAGCAGGCCCCCAGGGGGCTCTGGGGCCAACGTCCTGACTTTC. Combining the CDR3 with reference TRBV28 and TRBJ2-6 gives the whole variable domain DVKVTQSSRYLVKRTGEKVFLECVQDMDHENMFWYRQDPGLGLRLIYFSYDVKMKEKGDIPEGYSVSREKKERFSLILESASTNQTSMYLCASRPPGGSGANVLTFGAGSRLTVL.

This clonotype was seen only a few times. Compared with germline, one end of the junction differs, possibly owing to a read error. The chain uses TRBV3-1 and TRBJ2-3; 7 positions agree with TRBD1. This CDR3 spans 16 amino acids. Germline assignment: CDR1 LGHDT and CDR2 YNNKEL (reference sequence). CDR3 in amino acids: CVSSHLMTGTSDTQYF. CDR3 DNA: TGTGTCAGCAGCCACCTTATGACAGGGACGTCAGATACGCAGTATTTT.

A note on this clonotype: The junction shows a germline mismatch at one end, possibly a read error. The chain uses TRBV27 and TRBJ2-1, with 9 bases matching TRBD1. The J call is in doubt because the DNA end fits TRBJ1-1 better. The CDR3 is 15 amino acids. In germline, CDR1 is MNHEY, CDR2 SMNVEV (reference sequence). The CDR3 region has the DNA TGTGCCGGCAGGCTCACGACAGGGGGGGTCACTGAAGCTTTCTTT. It translates to CAGRLTTGGVTEAFF.

The chain uses TRBV12-5 and TRBJ2-1; 9 bases agree with TRBD1. CDR3 length: 15 amino acids. The junction had 8 bases not matched to a gene; V was cut back by 5 bases and J by 6 bases. The germline V gene has CDR1 LGHNT and CDR2 FRNRAP. The CDR3 protein is CASGLAGTGFNEQFF. The CDR3 nucleotides are TGTGCTAGTGGTCTCGCCGGGACAGGGTTCAATGAGCAGTTCTTC.

The chain couples TRBV20-1 to TRBJ2-7; 10 bases are a match to TRBD2. The CDR3 runs to 13 residues. Germline-derived CDR1 and CDR2 are DFQATT and SNEGSKA (reference sequence). CDR3 sequence: CGALAGESGEQYF. The CDR3 DNA follows: TGCGGGGCCCTAGCGGGGGAATCGGGGGAGCAGTACTTC.

Details on this clonotype: It is unclear where the CDR3 begins or ends on the DNA, so no DNA is shown, and the CDR3 is as TCRdb lists it. V usage is TRBV28 and J usage is TRBJ2-2; TRBD2, the table's D call, lacks a check against the DNA. CDR1 is MDHEN and CDR2 is SYDVKM in the germline V gene. Termini included, the CDR3 measures 12 amino acids. This chain's CDR3 is CASSSSLGELFF.

About this clonotype itself: One end of the junction does not line up with germline, which may come from a read error. The rearrangement joins TRBV7-3 to TRBJ2-3; 11 positions match TRBD1. The CDR3 extends over 15 amino acids. Germline CDR1 SGHTA, CDR2 FQGTGA. Here the CDR3 reads CAGSPGQGGTDTQYF. The CDR3 DNA reads TGTGCCGGCAGCCCGGGACAGGGGGGCACAGATACGCAGTATTTT.

The chain combines TRBV20-1 with TRBJ2-5; 9 bases fit TRBD2. Per germline, CDR1 DFQATT and CDR2 SNEGSKA (reference sequence). With 3 bases clipped from V and 5 bases from J, the junction kept 10 bases outside the gene matches. The CDR3 loop spans 15 amino acids. The CDR3 DNA reads TGCAGTGCTAGGCACCCACTCGCGGGAGGGGAGACCCAGTACTTC. This translates into CSARHPLAGGETQYF.

The V and J genes are TRBV7-2 and TRBJ2-1, with 8 bases identical to TRBD2. From germline, CDR1 is SGHTA and CDR2 FQGNSA. V shed 1 base and J 3 bases; nucleotides not matched to a gene: 5. The CDR3 extends over 16 amino acids. The CDR3 region is CASSLEGGRFYNEQFF. The CDR3 DNA follows: TGTGCCAGCAGCTTAGAAGGCGGGAGGTTCTACAATGAGCAGTTCTTC.

In this sample, this clonotype turned up a few times. The chain couples TRBV20-1 to TRBJ1-4; D might be TRBD1 (5 bases). V lost 0 bases and J 4 bases, leaving 12 bases between the germline ends. Germline V gene lookup returns CDR1 DFQATT and CDR2 SNEGSKA (reference sequence). CDR3 length: 15 residues. The CDR3 loop is CSARDRGRDNEKLFF. DNA of the CDR3: TGCAGTGCTAGAGATCGGGGCAGGGATAATGAAAAACTGTTTTTT.

This rearrangement joins TRBV5-6 to TRBJ2-3, with 10 bases aligning to TRBD2. From germline, CDR1 is SGHDT and CDR2 YYEEEE. V lost 0 bases to trimming and J lost 3 bases; unmatched junction nucleotides: 7. This CDR3 spans 17 amino acids. The chain's CDR3 is CASSLGRSGGATDTQYF. DNA for the CDR3: TGTGCCAGCAGCTTGGGGCGAAGCGGGGGGGCGACAGATACGCAGTATTTT. Together with reference TRBV5-6 and TRBJ2-3, the CDR3 gives the full variable domain: DAGVTQSPTHLIKTRGQQVTLRCSPKSGHDTVSWYQQALGQGPQFIFQYYEEEERQRGNFPDRFSGHQFPNYSSELNVNALLLGDSALYLCASSLGRSGGATDTQYFGPGTRLTVL.

About this clonotype: Germline and junction disagree at one end, which may indicate a read error. The rearrangement links TRBV5-1 to TRBJ2-3; 8 nucleotides match TRBD1. This CDR3 has 14 residues. Germline CDR1 SGHRS, CDR2 YFSETQ. For the CDR3, the DNA is TGCGCCAGCAGCCCGGGACAGGTACCAGATATGCAGTATTTT. The encoded protein is CASSPGQVPDMQYF.

This clonotype has a handful of counts. V and J are TRBV6-2 or TRBV6-3 and TRBJ2-3, with unresolved D. The CDR3 runs to 18 residues. V lost 6 bases and J 1 base, leaving 23 bases between the germline ends. The germline CDR1 and CDR2 sequences are MNHEY and SVGEGT. The CDR3, as DNA: TGTGCCAGCAGCTTAAAAACGGACCAACCCTTTGGCACAGATACGCAGTATTTT. Translating gives CASSLKTDQPFGTDTQYF.

This clonotype was observed a single time. V and J are TRBV9 and TRBJ1-6, with D hard to call. V was cut by 5 bases and J by 9 bases, with 15 bases left in between. CDR1 and CDR2 (germline): SGDLS, YYNGEE. This CDR3 comprises 14 residues. The CDR3 sequence is CASRPTERGSPLHF. In DNA form, the CDR3 reads TGTGCCAGCAGACCGACCGAAAGAGGTTCACCCCTCCACTTT.

This clonotype was observed many times. The gene calls are TRBV5-1 and TRBJ2-1; D is unresolved. CDR1 and CDR2 from the germline V gene are SGHRS and YFSETQ. This CDR3 is 13 amino acids long. The V end was cut by 0 bases, the J end by 2 bases, with 3 bases between. The CDR3 bases are TGCGCCAGCAGCTTGGATGCCTACAATGAGCAGTTCTTC. This translates into CASSLDAYNEQFF.

This clonotype was observed a few times. The chain joins TRBV12-3 or TRBV12-4 to TRBJ2-7; 10 bases are shared with TRBD2. CDR3 length: 13 residues. With V trimmed by 6 bases and J by 7 bases, 6 bases remained unmatched. The CDR3 DNA reads TGTGCCAGCAGGGGGGGACTAGCGCGGGAGCAGTACTTC. Protein: CASRGGLAREQYF.

This clonotype was seen more than once but under ten times. The chain uses TRBV4-1 and TRBJ2-7; 8 nucleotides agree with TRBD2. Germline loops: CDR1 MGHRA, CDR2 YSYEKL. With V trimmed by 3 bases and J by 0 bases, 7 bases remained unmatched. The CDR3 has 16 amino acids. The CDR3 region has the DNA TGCGCCAGCAGCCAGCTCGGCGGGGGGCCCTCCTACGAGCAGTACTTC. Protein: CASSQLGGGPSYEQYF.

J is TRBJ2-3 and V is TRBV7-8; the D is unclear. The CDR3 extends over 13 amino acids. V lost 7 bases and J lost 0, with 8 bases in between. Germline V CDR1 and CDR2: SGHVS, FQNEAQ. As DNA, the CDR3 is TGTGCCAGCATCGGTCCTAGCACAGATACGCAGTATTTT. Translating gives CASIGPSTDTQYF. The full variable domain, completed using reference TRBV7-8 and TRBJ2-3, is GAGVSQSPRYKVAKRGQDVALRCDPISGHVSLFWYQQALGQGPEFLTYFQNEAQLDKSGLPSDRFFAERPEGSVSTLKIQRTQQEDSAVYLCASIGPSTDTQYFGPGTRLTVL.

This clonotype showed up just a few times. The chain carries TRBV7-9 and TRBJ2-7; 7 bases are shared with TRBD1. The germline CDR1 and CDR2 sequences are SEHNR and FQNEAQ (reference sequence). The CDR3 extends over 14 amino acids. Trimming removed 3 bases from V and 4 bases from J; junction bases left unmatched: 6. The CDR3 sequence: CASSFGDRHYEQYF. The CDR3 nucleotides read TGTGCCAGCAGCTTTGGGGACAGACATTACGAGCAGTACTTC.

This chain uses TRBV7-9 with TRBJ1-1, with unresolved D. The CDR3 is 13 residues long. The germline gives CDR1 SEHNR, CDR2 FQNEAQ (reference sequence). Between the trimmed V and J ends, which lost 2 bases and 7 bases, there was a span of 11 bases. CDR3 loop: CASSLTLTGEAFF. CDR3 coding DNA: TGTGCCAGCAGCTTAACGCTGACCGGTGAAGCTTTCTTT.

The chain carries TRBV3-1 and TRBJ2-1, with TRBD2 as a possible D gene (6 bases). CDR1 is LGHDT, CDR2 YNNKEL, per germline (reference sequence). This CDR3 has 15 amino acids. The CDR3 sequence: CVGSQDGGSYNEQFF. In DNA form, the CDR3 reads TGTGTCGGCAGCCAAGACGGGGGCTCCTACAATGAGCAGTTCTTC.

The chain has TRBV7-9 and TRBJ2-7; 7 bases agree with TRBD1. The CDR3 consists of 16 residues. Germline CDR1 reads SEHNR; CDR2 reads FQNEAQ (reference sequence). Trimming cost V 0 bases and J 1 base; bases outside gene matches: 6. The CDR3 region has the DNA TGTGCCAGCAGCTTAGCGACGACAGGGAATTCCTACGAGCAGTACTTC. Translated: CASSLATTGNSYEQYF.

The table lists this clonotype with a count of one. This chain joins TRBV7-8 and TRBJ2-3; 15 bases fit TRBD2. CDR1 SGHVS and CDR2 FQNEAQ come from the germline V gene. The CDR3 has 16 residues. The V and J ends lost 5 bases and 6 bases, in that order; junction bases with no gene match: 6. In DNA form, the CDR3 reads TGTGCCAGCAGCCCCCGGACTAGCGGGGGGGTCGATACGCAGTATTTT. Translation gives CASSPRTSGGVDTQYF. The full variable domain, with the rest looked up from reference TRBV7-8 and TRBJ2-3, is GAGVSQSPRYKVAKRGQDVALRCDPISGHVSLFWYQQALGQGPEFLTYFQNEAQLDKSGLPSDRFFAERPEGSVSTLKIQRTQQEDSAVYLCASSPRTSGGVDTQYFGPGTRLTVL.

The chain is built from TRBV7-9 and TRBJ2-5, with 8 bases matching TRBD2. Judging by the DNA end, TRBJ2-7 fits better; the J call may be wrong. The CDR3 has 17 amino acids. Germline values: CDR1 SEHNR, CDR2 FQNEAQ (reference sequence). As DNA, the CDR3 is TGTGCCAGCAGCTTACCCTTAGTGATAGCGGGAATGGACGAGCAGTACTTC. Translating it yields CASSLPLVIAGMDEQYF.

The chain links TRBV5-1 to TRBJ2-3, with 8 bases aligning to TRBD2. This CDR3 has 17 amino acids. The ends lost 3 bases at V and 0 bases at J; junction bases unmatched: 9. From germline, CDR1 is SGHRS and CDR2 YFSETQ. The DNA of the CDR3 is TGCGCCAGCAGCTCGATGCATAGCGGGGTTAGCACAGATACGCAGTATTTT. Residues: CASSSMHSGVSTDTQYF.

Regarding this clonotype: The junction does not match germline at one end; this may be a read error. This chain joins TRBV27 and TRBJ2-7; weak D call: TRBD2 (6 bases). The J call could be wrong; TRBJ2-4 is a better fit for the DNA end. Germline V gene data show CDR1 as MNHEY and CDR2 as SMNVEV (reference sequence). CDR3 length equals 17 residues. The CDR3 nucleotides read TGCGCCAGCAGTCCCGACATGAGGGAGGACCGGTTAAACATTCAGTACTTC. It specifies CASSPDMREDRLNIQYF.

The chain joins TRBV18 to TRBJ1-6; D unresolved. This CDR3 contains 13 residues. The germline CDR1 and CDR2 sequences are KGHSH and LQKENI. V lost 5 bases to trimming and J lost 8 bases, with 10 bases between them. The CDR3 region is CASSGQFDSPLHF. The CDR3 bases are TGTGCCAGCTCAGGGCAGTTTGATTCACCCCTCCACTTT. The full variable domain, its missing parts supplied by reference TRBV18 and TRBJ1-6, is NAGVMQNPRHLVRRRGQEARLRCSPMKGHSHVYWYRQLPEEGLKFMVYLQKENIIDESGMPKERFSAEFPKEGPSILRIQQVVRGDSAAYFCASSGQFDSPLHFGNGTRLTVT.